Below, 18 T cell receptor beta chains from the same sample are listed, as sequenced in a study of identical twins. From the 5' RACE reads, TCRdb called clonotypes with MiXCR, one entry per CDR3 protein. The table has approximately 1.8 million distinct CDR3 sequences, under 35% seen once; the top ten hold over 0.25%. Sequenced sample: cord blood. Source of these receptors: a newborn girl in good health.

This clonotype came up a few times. V gene TRBV28 combines with J gene TRBJ2-1; 9 bases line up with TRBD2. J was trimmed by 12 bases and V by 5 bases; bases with no gene match: 8. This CDR3 is built from 13 residues. Per the germline V gene, CDR1 is MDHEN and CDR2 is SYDVKM. CDR3 sequence reads: CASSTGTSMMQFF. The CDR3 DNA sequence: TGTGCCAGCAGTACCGGGACTAGCATGATGCAGTTCTTC. Drawing the rest from reference TRBV28 and TRBJ2-1, the complete variable domain is DVKVTQSSRYLVKRTGEKVFLECVQDMDHENMFWYRQDPGLGLRLIYFSYDVKMKEKGDIPEGYSVSREKKERFSLILESASTNQTSMYLCASSTGTSMMQFFGPGTRLTVL.

This clonotype was seen more than once but under ten times. The V gene is TRBV5-1, the J gene TRBJ1-5; 7 nucleotides agree with TRBD1. The CDR3 loop spans 16 amino acids. The germline V gene encodes CDR1 SGHRS and CDR2 YFSETQ. The V segment lost 0 bases and the J segment 4 bases; nucleotides outside the gene matches: 7. CDR3 protein: CASSLGGRQGNQPQHF. For the CDR3, the DNA is TGCGCCAGCAGCTTGGGGGGTCGACAGGGAAATCAGCCCCAGCATTTT.

The chain combines TRBV10-3 with TRBJ2-1, with 8 bases fitting TRBD2. The V and J ends lost 3 bases and 4 bases, in that order; junction bases with no gene match: 5. Germline CDR1 and CDR2: ENHRY and SYGVKD. This CDR3 is 15 amino acids long. CDR3 sequence: CAISDDSGAYNEQFF. The CDR3 coding sequence is TGTGCCATCAGTGATGATAGCGGGGCTTACAATGAGCAGTTCTTC.

This clonotype was observed a few times. The genes are TRBV5-5 and TRBJ1-1, with D possibly being TRBD1 (6 bases). The germline CDR1 and CDR2 sequences are SGHKS and YYEKEE (reference sequence). Trimming shortened V by 0 bases and J by 0 bases, and 15 bases separated the two germline ends. The length of the CDR3 is 17 residues. The CDR3 sequence: CASSLAGVDRLNTEAFF. CDR3 nucleotide sequence: TGTGCCAGCAGCTTGGCCGGGGTCGACAGGTTGAACACTGAAGCTTTCTTT.

This clonotype was observed a handful of times. The CDR3 reads CSARSGLGMDEQFF. As DNA, the CDR3 is TGCAGTGCTAGATCGGGACTAGGTATGGATGAGCAGTTCTTC. The chain combines TRBV20-1 with TRBJ2-1; 8 nucleotides match TRBD2. The CDR3 loop spans 14 amino acids. Per germline, CDR1 DFQATT and CDR2 SNEGSKA (reference sequence). The ends lost 2 bases at V and 8 bases at J; junction bases unmatched: 8.

This clonotype showed up just a few times. The chain carries TRBV5-1 and TRBJ2-1, with a tentative D call TRBD2 (5 bases). CDR1 SGHRS and CDR2 YFSETQ come from the germline V gene. The CDR3 consists of 13 residues. With 5 bases removed from V and 6 bases from J, the gap between germline ends came to 12 bases. As DNA, the CDR3 is TGCGCCAGCAGTGTGCGGGTTTCCAATGAGCAGTTCTTC. Protein: CASSVRVSNEQFF.

This clonotype appeared many times. The chain joins TRBV27 to TRBJ1-5; tentative D call: TRBD1 (6 bases). The CDR3 consists of 15 residues. Germline-derived CDR1 and CDR2 are MNHEY and SMNVEV (reference sequence). V lost 2 bases, J lost 4 bases, and 12 bases lay in between. Here the CDR3 reads CASSLRGASNQPQHF. DNA of the CDR3: TGTGCCAGCAGTTTACGGGGGGCGAGTAATCAGCCCCAGCATTTT.

This clonotype was seen at least ten times. The rearrangement joins TRBV28 to TRBJ2-1, with 9 bases identical to TRBD1. CDR1 and CDR2 from the germline V gene are MDHEN and SYDVKM. The CDR3 is 16 amino acids. The V gene end was trimmed by 4 bases and the J gene end by 3 bases; junction bases not matched to a gene: 7. The CDR3 DNA reads TGTGCCAGCAGTTACTCTACAGGGGGCTACTACAATGAGCAGTTCTTC. It yields the protein CASSYSTGGYYNEQFF.

J is TRBJ2-3 and V is TRBV3-1; TRBD2 agrees at 13 bases. The CDR3 covers 15 residues. The germline V gene encodes CDR1 LGHDT and CDR2 YNNKEL (reference sequence). The V segment lost 1 base and the J segment 8 bases; nucleotides outside the gene matches: 3. DNA for the CDR3: TGTGCCAGCAGCCAAGGGACTAGCGGGAGATCTACGCAGTATTTT. Translated: CASSQGTSGRSTQYF.

The chain couples TRBV14 to TRBJ2-3; 12 bases map to TRBD2. Germline-derived CDR1 and CDR2 are SGHDN and FVKESK. With V trimmed by 3 bases and J by 9 bases, 10 bases remained unmatched. This CDR3 is built from 16 residues. CDR3 sequence (DNA): TGTGCCAGCAGCCACGGACTAGCGGGGCCCCGAGGCACGCAGTATTTT. It specifies CASSHGLAGPRGTQYF. Using reference TRBV14 and TRBJ2-3 for the parts outside the CDR3, the full variable domain is EAGVTQFPSHSVIEKGQTVTLRCDPISGHDNLYWYRRVMGKEIKFLLHFVKESKQDESGMPNNRFLAERTGGTYSTLKVQPAELEDSGVYFCASSHGLAGPRGTQYFGPGTRLTVL.

The CDR3 reads CASSEALGIANTGELFF. The CDR3 region has the DNA TGTGCCAGCAGTGAAGCGCTCGGGATAGCGAACACCGGGGAGCTGTTTTTT. The rearrangement links TRBV2 to TRBJ2-2, with D maybe TRBD2 (5 bases). Germline loops: CDR1 SNHLY, CDR2 FYNNEI. The CDR3 runs to 17 residues. Trimming left V 0 bases short and J 0 bases short, with 11 bases between.

This clonotype was observed a few times. The J gene is TRBJ1-1, the V gene TRBV27, with D hard to call. Germline loops: CDR1 MNHEY, CDR2 SMNVEV (reference sequence). The V end was cut by 5 bases, the J end by 2 bases, with 9 bases between. The CDR3 length is 13 residues. CDR3 region: CASSPWVNTEAFF. The CDR3, as DNA: TGTGCCAGCAGTCCATGGGTTAACACTGAAGCTTTCTTT.

This CDR3 reads CAISPFYRGQTHNEQFF. The CDR3 region has the DNA TGTGCCATCAGCCCCTTTTACCGAGGACAGACCCACAATGAGCAGTTCTTC. The chain recombines TRBV10-3 with TRBJ2-1; D is perhaps TRBD1 (6 bases). The CDR3 is 17 residues long. V was cut by 6 bases and J by 5 bases, with 23 bases left in between. Germline CDR1 ENHRY, CDR2 SYGVKD.

The rearrangement uses TRBV2 and TRBJ2-1, with D perhaps TRBD2 (5 bases). The DNA end is more similar to TRBJ2-7, so the J call may be wrong. This CDR3 contains 15 residues. Germline V gives CDR1 SNHLY, CDR2 FYNNEI. CDR3 sequence reads: CASNLVVASYNEQYF. The CDR3 DNA reads TGTGCCAGCAATTTAGTAGTAGCGTCCTACAATGAGCAGTACTTC.

This clonotype has ten or more counts. The V and J genes are TRBV29-1 and TRBJ2-1; 7 bases map to TRBD2. This CDR3 is 15 amino acids long. V gave up 4 bases and J gave up 0 bases; unmatched junction bases: 6. CDR1 and CDR2 (germline): SQVTM, ANQGSEA. The CDR3 coding sequence is TGCAGCGTTGCGTGGCGGGAGAGCTCCTACAATGAGCAGTTCTTC. Its translation: CSVAWRESSYNEQFF.

The chain uses TRBV20-1 and TRBJ1-6; D perhaps matches TRBD1 (6 bases). The CDR3 has 15 residues. Trimming took off 2 bases at V and 4 bases at J, with 12 bases between the two ends. Germline-derived CDR1 and CDR2 are DFQATT and SNEGSKA (reference sequence). The CDR3 spells CSARRGGRYNSPLHF. The CDR3 DNA reads TGCAGTGCTAGAAGAGGGGGTCGGTATAATTCACCCCTCCACTTT.

V is TRBV9 and J is TRBJ2-4; D is possibly TRBD2 (6 bases). This CDR3 is built from 18 residues. The germline CDR1 and CDR2 sequences are SGDLS and YYNGEE. Trimming took off 1 base at V and 0 bases at J, with 17 bases between the two ends. CDR3: CASSVTIGGALAKNIQYF. Written as DNA, the CDR3 is TGTGCCAGCAGCGTAACGATTGGCGGGGCGCTAGCCAAAAACATTCAGTACTTC. Filled out from reference TRBV9 and TRBJ2-4, the complete variable domain reads DSGVTQTPKHLITATGQRVTLRCSPRSGDLSVYWYQQSLDQGLQFLIQYYNGEERAKGNILERFSAQQFPDLHSELNLSSLELGDSALYFCASSVTIGGALAKNIQYFGAGTRLSVL.

The V call is TRBV4-1, the J call TRBJ2-4; the match to TRBD2 covers 9 bases. Germline trimming cut 4 bases from V and 3 bases from J; bases unmatched to any gene: 4. Germline-derived CDR1 and CDR2 are MGHRA and YSYEKL. This CDR3 comprises 15 residues. The DNA of the CDR3 is TGCGCCAGCAGCCGGGAGCGGGAGGACAAAAACATTCAGTACTTC. Residues: CASSREREDKNIQYF.